A selection of T cell receptor beta chains follows, all from one sample in a study of beta chain features in type 1 diabetes. Libraries were prepared by immunoSEQ multiplex PCR; TCRdb keeps only in-frame clonotypes and omits some of them. This table holds 970,000 or so clones, 17% found once. Sequenced sample: naive CD4+ T cells from blood. Receptors originate from a woman aged 18-29 years in good health. CDR3s include the opening cysteine and the closing phenylalanine or tryptophan. A D gene is named only where the DNA matches it firmly. For some rows the clone size is stated as once, few or many, or as a class when expanded; others skip it.

TGCAGCGTTGGGGGGAGCAATCAGCCCCAGCATTTT,CSVGGSNQPQHF,TRBV29-1,TRBJ1-5,NA,few
TGCAGCGTCGTAGACAGGAGCTCTGGAAACACCATATATTTT,CSVVDRSSGNTIYF,TRBV29-1,TRBJ1-3,NA,NA
TGTGCCAGCAGCAAAGTAGATCTCGTCCAAGAGACCCAGTACTTC,CASSKVDLVQETQYF,TRBV21-1,TRBJ2-5,NA,NA
TGTGCCAGCAGTTTTGAAGATGGCACAGATACGCAGTATTTT,CASSFEDGTDTQYF,TRBV28,TRBJ2-3,NA,NA
TGTGCCAGCATATATGATGCGAACACCGGGGAGCTGTTTTTT,CASIYDANTGELFF,TRBV2,TRBJ2-2,NA,NA
TGTGCCACCAGCAGAGATGGAACGGGAGGGGGCACAGATACGCAGTATTTT,CATSRDGTGGGTDTQYF,TRBV15,TRBJ2-3,TRBD2,NA
TGTGCCAGCAGCCGACAGGGAAACAATGAGCAGTTCTTC,CASSRQGNNEQFF,TRBV6-5,TRBJ2-1,TRBD1,few
TGTGCCAGCAGCCAATTTACAGGGGAAGCTGAAGCTTTCTTT,CASSQFTGEAEAFF,TRBV7-2,TRBJ1-1,TRBD1,few
TGTGCCAGCAGCTTAGTTCGACAGGGGTTGGGCGGGGAGCTGTTTTTT,CASSLVRQGLGGELFF,TRBV7-2,TRBJ2-2,TRBD1,few
TGTGCCAGCAGCCAAGATGGACTAACCTACGAGCAGTACTTC,CASSQDGLTYEQYF,TRBV4-2,TRBJ2-7,NA,NA
TGTGCCAGCAGCCCCTTTTACGGGAGGAGCTCCTACGAGCAGTACTTC,CASSPFYGRSSYEQYF,TRBV4-2,TRBJ2-7,TRBD2,NA
TGTGCCAGCTCTCTTTCGAACACCGGGGAGCTGTTTTTT,CASSLSNTGELFF,TRBV18,TRBJ2-2,NA,NA
TGTGCCAGCAGACTGGGACTAGTGGCCCAAGAGACCCAGTACTTC,CASRLGLVAQETQYF,TRBV5-8,TRBJ2-5,TRBD2,few
TGTGCCAGCAGCGTGGGAGGGAGGGCCCCAGATACGCAGTATTTT,CASSVGGRAPDTQYF,TRBV5-4,TRBJ2-3,TRBD2,NA
TGTGCCAGCAGCTTAGTTCTAGCGGGAGCCGGGGAGCTGTTTTTT,CASSLVLAGAGELFF,TRBV11-2,TRBJ2-2,TRBD2,few
TGTGCCAGCAGTTCGCAGTCAGGTGACTATGGCTACACCTTC,CASSSQSGDYGYTF,TRBV28,TRBJ1-2,NA,few
TGTGCCATCAAAGGAGGGGAGGGGCTCTTTCCTGGGGCCAACGTCCTGACTTTC,CAIKGGEGLFPGANVLTF,TRBV10-3,TRBJ2-6,TRBD2,few
TGTGCCAGCAGTTTAGAGGGGAAAATGAACACTGAAGCTTTCTTT,CASSLEGKMNTEAFF,TRBV28,TRBJ1-1,NA,NA
TGCAGCGTTGTCACCGGGACTAGCGGGAGTCGTGTATACAATGAGCAGTTCTTC,CSVVTGTSGSRVYNEQFF,TRBV29-1,TRBJ2-1,TRBD2,few
TGTGCCATCCGGGCTAGCGGGGCCCACAATGAGCAGTTCTTC,CAIRASGAHNEQFF,TRBV10-3,TRBJ2-1,TRBD2,few
TGTGCCAGCAGTTACCAGGGGAACCAGCATTTT,CASSYQGNQHF,TRBV6-6,TRBJ1-5,NA,few
TGTGCCAGCAGTAAAGGGTTGGGCTACACCTTC,CASSKGLGYTF,TRBV6-5,TRBJ1-2,NA,NA
TGCGCCAGCAGCCAAGACGAGGGGGTCATCGGGGAGCTGTTTTTT,CASSQDEGVIGELFF,TRBV4-3,TRBJ2-2,NA,NA
TGTGCCATCAGTGACGACAGTAGGGCGGGAAGGAATGAGCAGTTCTTC,CAISDDSRAGRNEQFF,TRBV6-1,TRBJ2-1,NA,NA
TGCAGCGTTGTGGGACTAGCGGGAGATTACGAGCAGTACTTC,CSVVGLAGDYEQYF,TRBV29-1,TRBJ2-7,TRBD2,NA
TGTGCCAGTAGCGGACAGGAGTTTGGAAACACCATATATTTT,CASSGQEFGNTIYF,TRBV19,TRBJ1-3,TRBD1,NA
TGTGCCAGCAGCCAGCGGGAGGGCTCCTACAATGAGCAGTTCTTC,CASSQREGSYNEQFF,TRBV7-2,TRBJ2-1,TRBD2,few
TGCGCCAGCAGCACCGGGACTAGCGGGAGAGGCATTCAGTACTTC,CASSTGTSGRGIQYF,TRBV5-1,TRBJ2-4,TRBD2,NA
TGTGCCAGCAGCTTAATGTATGGGGGGGCAGGAACTGAAGCTTTCTTT,CASSLMYGGAGTEAFF,TRBV7-2,TRBJ1-1,NA,NA
TGTGCCAGCAGCGTAGGAAACCTCATCACCGGGGAGCTGTTTTTT,CASSVGNLITGELFF,TRBV9,TRBJ2-2,NA,few
TGTGCCAGCAGTTTAAACACCGGGGAGCTGTTTTTT,CASSLNTGELFF,TRBV27,TRBJ2-2,NA,NA
TGTGCCAGCAGTGAGGGTCAGAAAGAGACCCAGTACTTC,CASSEGQKETQYF,TRBV2,TRBJ2-5,NA,NA
TGTGCCAGCAGTTTGAGAGGCTATGGCTACACCTTC,CASSLRGYGYTF,TRBV27,TRBJ1-2,NA,few
TGTGCCATCAGTGACAGGGGTGGCTACACCTTC,CAISDRGGYTF,TRBV10-3,TRBJ1-2,NA,NA
TGTGCCAGCAGTTTTCCGGGACTCCAAGAGACCCAGTACTTC,CASSFPGLQETQYF,TRBV7-9,TRBJ2-5,NA,few
TGTGCCAGCAGAACTAGCGGGTCTAGCGGGCCTCAGTATTTT,CASRTSGSSGPQYF,TRBV6-5,TRBJ2-3,TRBD2,NA
TGTGCCAGCAGCTTACAATGGACCGGGGAGACCCAGTACTTC,CASSLQWTGETQYF,TRBV7-2,TRBJ2-5,NA,few
TGTGCCAGTAGTATCAACGGGCGCAGGATGCTTCAGTACTTC,CASSINGRRMLQYF,TRBV19,TRBJ2-7,NA,many
TGCGCCAGCAGCGCAGGACTAGCGGGAGGGCCCGGCACAGATACGCAGTATTTT,CASSAGLAGGPGTDTQYF,TRBV5-1,TRBJ2-3,TRBD2,NA
TGTGCCAGCAGCTTAAGGTCCGGGCCGATTCAGGGTGGAAACACCATATATTTT,CASSLRSGPIQGGNTIYF,TRBV13,TRBJ1-3,NA,few
TGTGCCAGTAGTATGGGTAGAAGAGAGACCCAGTACTTC,CASSMGRRETQYF,TRBV19,TRBJ2-5,NA,few
TGCGCCAGCAGCCAAGTCCAAGAAACAGATACGCAGTATTTT,CASSQVQETDTQYF,TRBV4-3,TRBJ2-3,NA,few
TGTGCCAGCAGACGTAGACAGGGAAAAGAGACCCAGTACTTC,CASRRRQGKETQYF,TRBV6-6,TRBJ2-5,TRBD1,few
TGCAGTAACAACCTGAACACTGAAGCTTTCTTT,CSNNLNTEAFF,TRBV20-1,TRBJ1-1,NA,NA
TGTGCCAGCAGCCCTAACGGGAACCAAGAGACCCAGTACTTC,CASSPNGNQETQYF,TRBV6-5,TRBJ2-5,NA,few
TGTGCCAGCAGCTTAACTCCGGGGCCTGGGGCCAACGTCCTGACTTTC,CASSLTPGPGANVLTF,TRBV11-1,TRBJ2-6,NA,few